The 21 T cell receptor beta chains below come from one sample, sequenced in a study of memory CD4+ T cells and cytomegalovirus serostatus. The protocol was immunoSEQ multiplex PCR, while the TCRdb copy is restricted to in-frame clones and leaves out a portion. The table shows tens of thousands of clones, with roughly 78% occurring only once. Single viable CD3+CD4+CD8-CD45RO+ cells were sorted as the memory CD4+ T cells. The sample taken for sequencing was memory CD4+ T cells from blood. The receptors derive from an adult in good health and CMV-seropositive.

The chain couples TRBV25-1 to TRBJ2-2; D assignment may be TRBD1 or TRBD2 (5 bases each). There are 16 residues in the CDR3. Germline-derived CDR1 and CDR2 are MGHDK and SYGVNS. V lost 4 bases and J lost 3, with 15 bases in between. As DNA, the CDR3 is TGTGCCAGCAGTGCCCCCGGGGCGGAGTACACCGGGGAGCTGTTTTTT. As protein: CASSAPGAEYTGELFF.

This chain links TRBV5-1 with TRBJ2-1; D is possibly TRBD2 (5 bases). Deletions cut 0 bases from V and 8 bases from J, with 12 bases between. The CDR3 spans 14 residues. Germline assignment: CDR1 SGHRS and CDR2 YFSETQ. CDR3 residues: CASSLAPGSDEQFF. CDR3 in DNA: TGCGCCAGCAGCTTGGCGCCGGGGAGTGATGAGCAGTTCTTC. Based on the CDR3 plus reference TRBV5-1 and TRBJ2-1, the full variable domain is KAGVTQTPRYLIKTRGQQVTLSCSPISGHRSVSWYQQTPGQGLQFLFEYFSETQRNKGNFPGRFSGRQFSNSRSEMNVSTLELGDSALYLCASSLAPGSDEQFFGPGTRLTVL.

CDR3 DNA: TGTGCCAGCAGCCCCGGGGGCGGAGACTACAATGAGCAGTTCTTC. Translating it yields CASSPGGGDYNEQFF. V and J are TRBV7-3 and TRBJ2-1, with D perhaps TRBD1 or TRBD2 (6 bases each). The germline V gene encodes CDR1 SGHTA and CDR2 FQGTGA. The CDR3 contains 15 residues. V lost 5 bases to trimming and J lost 3 bases, with 14 bases between them.

The J gene is TRBJ1-1, the V gene TRBV2, with TRBD1 identical over 10 bases. Trimming cost V 6 bases and J 2 bases; bases outside gene matches: 6. The CDR3 runs 15 residues. The V gene's germline CDR1 is SNHLY and CDR2 FYNNEI. In nucleotides, the CDR3 is TGTGCCAGCAGATGGGACAGGGGTGAAAACACTGAAGCTTTCTTT. Encoded protein: CASRWDRGENTEAFF.

This clone was counted between two and nine times. J is TRBJ1-1 and V is TRBV5-1, with D perhaps matching TRBD1 (5 bases). CDR1 is SGHRS and CDR2 is YFSETQ in the germline V gene. Trimming cost V 0 bases and J 4 bases, with 13 bases left between them. The CDR3 extends over 15 amino acids. CDR3 nucleotides: TGCGCCAGCAGCTTGGGGCAGGGAATCGGCACTGAAGCTTTCTTT. Translating gives CASSLGQGIGTEAFF.

The chain links TRBV18 to TRBJ2-7; D may be TRBD1 (7 bases). V was shortened by 0 bases and J by 4 bases, with 13 bases between the two germline ends. CDR3 length: 15 residues. From germline, CDR1 is KGHSH and CDR2 LQKENI. The CDR3 loop reads CASSPPATGRYEQYF. In DNA form, the CDR3 reads TGTGCCAGCTCACCACCGGCGACAGGGAGGTACGAGCAGTACTTC. The variable domain in full, completed from reference TRBV18 and TRBJ2-7, reads NAGVMQNPRHLVRRRGQEARLRCSPMKGHSHVYWYRQLPEEGLKFMVYLQKENIIDESGMPKERFSAEFPKEGPSILRIQQVVRGDSAAYFCASSPPATGRYEQYFGPGTRLTVT.

This clone is a singleton in its sample. V and J are TRBV5-1 and TRBJ2-1; D is possibly TRBD2 (5 bases). The CDR3 spans 15 residues. Trimming left V 0 bases short and J 3 bases short, with 10 bases between. Germline V CDR1 and CDR2: SGHRS, YFSETQ. The CDR3 bases are TGCGCCAGCAGCTTGGTTGGTAGCGACTACAATGAGCAGTTCTTC. Its protein product is CASSLVGSDYNEQFF.

The chain joins TRBV11-1 to TRBJ2-5; 7 positions agree with TRBD2. The junction had 12 bases not matched to a gene; V was cut back by 5 bases and J by 6 bases. From germline, CDR1 is SGHAT and CDR2 FQDESV (reference sequence). This CDR3 has 15 amino acids. The CDR3 loop is CASSPQTSRVKTQYF. CDR3 coding DNA: TGTGCCAGCAGCCCACAGACTAGCCGTGTAAAGACCCAGTACTTC.

The chain joins TRBV28 to TRBJ1-1; 8 bases line up with TRBD1. The CDR3 runs 14 residues. The junction had 8 bases not matched to a gene; V was cut back by 5 bases and J by 6 bases. The germline V gene has CDR1 MDHEN and CDR2 SYDVKM. CDR3 sequence: CASSPLRTGSEAFF. Here the CDR3 DNA reads TGTGCCAGCAGTCCCCTCCGGACAGGGTCTGAAGCTTTCTTT. Full variable domain (remainder filled in from reference TRBV28 and TRBJ1-1): DVKVTQSSRYLVKRTGEKVFLECVQDMDHENMFWYRQDPGLGLRLIYFSYDVKMKEKGDIPEGYSVSREKKERFSLILESASTNQTSMYLCASSPLRTGSEAFFGQGTRLTVV.

Relative to its sample, this clone is medium-sized. V and J are TRBV6-1 and TRBJ1-1; TRBD1 is a possible D gene (6 bases). The CDR3 totals 13 residues. Germline lookup yields CDR1 MNHNS and CDR2 SASEGT. Trimming removed 6 bases from V and 1 base from J, with 9 bases in between. The CDR3 spells CASSWGQNTEAFF. DNA for the CDR3: TGTGCCAGCAGCTGGGGACAGAACACTGAAGCTTTCTTT.

V gene TRBV9 combines with J gene TRBJ2-1; 10 bases agree with TRBD2. Germline CDR1 SGDLS, CDR2 YYNGEE. The CDR3 consists of 18 residues. V dropped 0 bases and J dropped 5; count of bases not matched to a gene: 11. CDR3 protein: CASSVAGGLAGDNNEQFF. DNA for the CDR3: TGTGCCAGCAGCGTAGCTGGGGGCCTAGCGGGAGACAACAATGAGCAGTTCTTC.

The sample holds a few counts of this clone. V and J are TRBV10-2 and TRBJ1-1, with D hard to call. Germline V gives CDR1 WSHSY, CDR2 SAAADI. V was clipped by 3 bases and J by 5 bases, with 13 bases between them. This CDR3 has 14 amino acids. The CDR3 DNA reads TGCGCCAGCAGTGACATGGGTAGTCGGACTGAAGCTTTCTTT. The encoded protein is CASSDMGSRTEAFF.

The V and J genes are TRBV19 and TRBJ1-3; 7 bases line up with TRBD1. After removal of 6 bases from V and 0 bases from J, the junction contained 8 bases not matched to a gene. The CDR3 is made up of 16 amino acids. The germline V gene has CDR1 LNHDA and CDR2 SQIVND (reference sequence). For the CDR3, the DNA is TGTGCCAGTAGGCAACAGGGGTACTTCTCTGGAAACACCATATATTTT. Its translation is CASRQQGYFSGNTIYF.

This chain joins TRBV4-3 and TRBJ2-1; no clear D gene. Trimming cost V 0 bases and J 6 bases, with 12 bases left between them. The V gene's germline CDR1 is LGHNA and CDR2 YSLEER. The CDR3 runs 15 residues. Here the CDR3 reads CASSQDPRRRNEQFF. As DNA, the CDR3 is TGCGCCAGCAGCCAAGACCCTCGACGGCGCAATGAGCAGTTCTTC.

The genes are TRBV6-5 and TRBJ2-7; tentative D call: TRBD2 (5 bases). The CDR3 runs 13 residues. Germline V CDR1 and CDR2: MNHEY, SVGAGI. V was clipped by 0 bases and J by 6 bases, with 9 bases between them. For the CDR3, the DNA is TGTGCCAGCAGTTACTCCGGGGTCGTCGAGCAGTACTTC. Protein sequence: CASSYSGVVEQYF.

V gene TRBV18 combines with J gene TRBJ1-1; D not resolved. V was trimmed by 6 bases and J by 3 bases, leaving 11 bases between them. Germline V lookup: CDR1 KGHSH, CDR2 LQKENI. CDR3 length: 13 residues. The CDR3 spells CASSYIRYTEAFF. The CDR3 DNA sequence: TGTGCCAGCTCCTACATCAGGTACACTGAAGCTTTCTTT.

V usage is TRBV5-1 and J usage is TRBJ2-7, with TRBD1 identical over 7 bases. The trim removed 0 bases at V and 4 bases at J, leaving 7 bases unmatched. This CDR3 contains 15 residues. Germline CDR1 and CDR2: SGHRS and YFSETQ. This CDR3 reads CASSLGSTGPYEQYF. CDR3 bases: TGCGCCAGCAGCTTGGGATCGACAGGGCCATACGAGCAGTACTTC.

The genes are TRBV11-3 and TRBJ2-1; 7 bases line up with TRBD2. This CDR3 region has 15 residues. J lost 4 bases, V lost 2 bases, and 5 bases had no gene match. Looked up from germline, CDR1 is SGHNT and CDR2 is YENEEA. The CDR3 loop is CASSLSPSGYNEQFF. The DNA for the CDR3 is TGTGCCAGCAGCTTAAGTCCTAGCGGATACAATGAGCAGTTCTTC. The whole variable domain, filled in from reference TRBV11-3 and TRBJ2-1, reads EAGVVQSPRYKIIEKKQPVAFWCNPISGHNTLYWYLQNLGQGPELLIRYENEEAVDDSQLPKDRFSAERLKGVDSTLKIQPAELGDSAVYLCASSLSPSGYNEQFFGPGTRLTVL.

The chain links TRBV12-5 to TRBJ1-1; D ambiguous. The CDR3 is made up of 13 amino acids. Germline V gene lookup returns CDR1 LGHNT and CDR2 FRNRAP. Deletions cut 5 bases from V and 1 base from J, with 8 bases between. CDR3 sequence: CASGPDGNTEAFF. The CDR3 region has the DNA TGTGCTAGTGGTCCGGACGGGAACACTGAAGCTTTCTTT.

This chain links TRBV7-2 with TRBJ2-5; D ambiguous. Trimming took off 1 base at V and 5 bases at J, with 14 bases between the two ends. Per the germline V gene, CDR1 is SGHTA and CDR2 is FQGNSA. This CDR3 comprises 15 residues. The CDR3 here is CASSLVASRTETQYF. The CDR3 nucleotides read TGTGCCAGCAGCTTAGTCGCTTCCAGGACGGAGACCCAGTACTTC.

This clone turned up a few times. The rearrangement uses TRBV7-7 and TRBJ2-1; TRBD1 or TRBD2 may be the D gene (6 bases each). Between the trimmed V and J ends, which lost 1 base and 8 bases, there was a span of 9 bases. Germline V gene data show CDR1 as SSHAT and CDR2 as FNYEAQ (reference sequence). The CDR3 is 13 amino acids. In nucleotides, the CDR3 is TGTGCCAGCAGCTTAGGAGGGGGGCATGAGCAGTTCTTC. It codes for CASSLGGGHEQFF.